A selection of T cell receptor beta chains follows, all from one sample in a study of blood T cell repertoires in COVID-19. Generated by immunoSEQ multiplex PCR, the TCRdb table keeps only in-frame clones and is missing some. Of under 300,000 clones listed, roughly 80% are singletons. The sequenced sample consisted of peripheral blood. The receptors derive from an older woman with active or convalescent COVID-19. Each CDR3 is given with its conserved first and last residue.

TRBJ1-4,TRBV6-5,CASSPGQGDEKLFF
TRBJ2-7,TRBV15,CATSRDFRAGIEQYF
TRBJ1-5,TRBV6-1,CASSEALGGGAAYSNQPQHF
TRBJ2-7,TRBV7-2,CASSLKRTSGSYEQYF
TRBJ1-5,TRBV6-5,CASSYSSSGVQPQHF
TRBJ2-7,TRBV28,CASTQGGSTYEQYF
TRBJ2-4,TRBV7-3,CASSQGAGNIQYF
TRBJ1-2,TRBV30,CAWSSVRVNGYTF
TRBJ2-2,TRBV6-5,CASRQGGNTGELFF
TRBJ2-3,TRBV11-2,CASSPLGAGEVGTQYF
TRBJ1-1,TRBV6-5,CASSYRGNTEAFF
TRBJ2-5,TRBV5-4,CASSLASGPRETQYF
TRBJ1-1,TRBV6-6,CASRTGTGGPEAFF
TRBJ2-1,TRBV7-2,CASSSDRGRFDEQFF
TRBJ1-5,TRBV19,CASSPQGRSNQPQHF
TRBJ2-7,TRBV3-1/TRBV3-2,CASSTTTGSYEQYF
TRBJ1-1,TRBV12-3/TRBV12-4,CASSFGGNTEAFF
TRBJ2-3,TRBV18,CASSPARTGGTDTQYF
TRBJ1-4,TRBV6-6,CASSMSEELFF
TRBJ1-6,TRBV5-1,CASSLGPYNSPLHF
TRBJ2-3,TRBV5-4,CASSLDWGSGDTQYF
TRBJ2-1,TRBV5-1,CASSLGEDEQFF
TRBJ1-2,TRBV10-3,CAISSGQGHGYTF
TRBJ2-3,TRBV5-1,CASSLGTRGLVDTQYF
TRBJ1-2,TRBV9,CAGKQGRDYGYTF
TRBJ1-2,TRBV4-3,CASSQDRGIPGGYTF
TRBJ2-3,TRBV16,CASSQSDRGHGDTQYF
TRBJ1-2,TRBV5-1,CASSFGQGQSYGYTF
TRBJ2-1,TRBV7-2,CASSFSWDRGNEQFF
TRBJ1-1,TRBV3-1/TRBV3-2,CASSGPGDTEAFF
TRBJ2-7,TRBV6-6,CASSYSENYEQYF
TRBJ2-3,TRBV9,CASSPREWGTDTQYF
TRBJ1-1,TRBV6-4,CASPGTGVGNTEAFF
TRBJ2-7,TRBV28,CASRVTGSGSYEQYF
TRBJ2-1,TRBV6-5,CASTGDSYNEQFF
TRBJ2-1,TRBV19,CASSIDLLGLYNEQFF
TRBJ1-5,TRBV25-1,CASSSYNSNQPQHF
TRBJ2-2,TRBV5-1,CASSPGQGRTGELFF
TRBJ2-5,TRBV7-9,CASSPLAGEAETQYF
TRBJ1-5,TRBV6-6,CASSSAGTGDIPQHF
TRBJ2-3,TRBV7-9,CASSLLAGLDTQYF
TRBJ1-2,TRBV6-6,CASSPGTGYYGYTF
TRBJ1-2,TRBV7-9,CASSLTLGRTNNYGYTF
TRBJ2-3,TRBV5-1,CASSEGLPPSSTQYF
TRBJ1-5,TRBV29-1,CSARQGPNQPQHF
TRBJ1-6,TRBV2,CASSERGNLPNSPLHF
TRBJ1-2,TRBV19,CASTMNREGGYTF
TRBJ1-3,TRBV12-5,CASCLDSSGNTIYF
TRBJ2-1,TRBV19,CASSRTAYNEQFF
TRBJ2-7,TRBV12-2,CASRQGQGNHLHEQYF
TRBJ1-2,TRBV12-3/TRBV12-4,CASSTGLNYGYTF
TRBJ1-1,TRBV12-3/TRBV12-4,CASTRQGYTEAFF
TRBJ1-2,TRBV3-1/TRBV3-2,CASSQVRGGADGYTF
TRBJ1-2,TRBV6-2/TRBV6-3,CASSHGHGYTF